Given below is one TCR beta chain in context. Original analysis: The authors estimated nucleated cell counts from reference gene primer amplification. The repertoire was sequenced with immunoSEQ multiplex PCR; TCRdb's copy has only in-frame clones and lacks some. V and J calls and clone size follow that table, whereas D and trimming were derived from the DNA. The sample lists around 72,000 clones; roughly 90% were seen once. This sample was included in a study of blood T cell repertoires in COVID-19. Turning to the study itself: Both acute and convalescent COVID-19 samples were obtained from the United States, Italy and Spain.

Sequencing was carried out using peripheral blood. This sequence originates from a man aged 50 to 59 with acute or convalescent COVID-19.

The CDR3 bases are TGCGCCAGCAGCCAAGATCTTTTGAACACCGGGGAGCTGTTTTTT. Protein product: CASSQDLLNTGELFF. The V gene is TRBV4-1, the J gene TRBJ2-2; no clear D. Trimming cost V 0 bases and J 1 base, with 6 bases left between them. The CDR3 has 15 residues. CDR1 and CDR2 from the germline V gene are MGHRA and YSYEKL.